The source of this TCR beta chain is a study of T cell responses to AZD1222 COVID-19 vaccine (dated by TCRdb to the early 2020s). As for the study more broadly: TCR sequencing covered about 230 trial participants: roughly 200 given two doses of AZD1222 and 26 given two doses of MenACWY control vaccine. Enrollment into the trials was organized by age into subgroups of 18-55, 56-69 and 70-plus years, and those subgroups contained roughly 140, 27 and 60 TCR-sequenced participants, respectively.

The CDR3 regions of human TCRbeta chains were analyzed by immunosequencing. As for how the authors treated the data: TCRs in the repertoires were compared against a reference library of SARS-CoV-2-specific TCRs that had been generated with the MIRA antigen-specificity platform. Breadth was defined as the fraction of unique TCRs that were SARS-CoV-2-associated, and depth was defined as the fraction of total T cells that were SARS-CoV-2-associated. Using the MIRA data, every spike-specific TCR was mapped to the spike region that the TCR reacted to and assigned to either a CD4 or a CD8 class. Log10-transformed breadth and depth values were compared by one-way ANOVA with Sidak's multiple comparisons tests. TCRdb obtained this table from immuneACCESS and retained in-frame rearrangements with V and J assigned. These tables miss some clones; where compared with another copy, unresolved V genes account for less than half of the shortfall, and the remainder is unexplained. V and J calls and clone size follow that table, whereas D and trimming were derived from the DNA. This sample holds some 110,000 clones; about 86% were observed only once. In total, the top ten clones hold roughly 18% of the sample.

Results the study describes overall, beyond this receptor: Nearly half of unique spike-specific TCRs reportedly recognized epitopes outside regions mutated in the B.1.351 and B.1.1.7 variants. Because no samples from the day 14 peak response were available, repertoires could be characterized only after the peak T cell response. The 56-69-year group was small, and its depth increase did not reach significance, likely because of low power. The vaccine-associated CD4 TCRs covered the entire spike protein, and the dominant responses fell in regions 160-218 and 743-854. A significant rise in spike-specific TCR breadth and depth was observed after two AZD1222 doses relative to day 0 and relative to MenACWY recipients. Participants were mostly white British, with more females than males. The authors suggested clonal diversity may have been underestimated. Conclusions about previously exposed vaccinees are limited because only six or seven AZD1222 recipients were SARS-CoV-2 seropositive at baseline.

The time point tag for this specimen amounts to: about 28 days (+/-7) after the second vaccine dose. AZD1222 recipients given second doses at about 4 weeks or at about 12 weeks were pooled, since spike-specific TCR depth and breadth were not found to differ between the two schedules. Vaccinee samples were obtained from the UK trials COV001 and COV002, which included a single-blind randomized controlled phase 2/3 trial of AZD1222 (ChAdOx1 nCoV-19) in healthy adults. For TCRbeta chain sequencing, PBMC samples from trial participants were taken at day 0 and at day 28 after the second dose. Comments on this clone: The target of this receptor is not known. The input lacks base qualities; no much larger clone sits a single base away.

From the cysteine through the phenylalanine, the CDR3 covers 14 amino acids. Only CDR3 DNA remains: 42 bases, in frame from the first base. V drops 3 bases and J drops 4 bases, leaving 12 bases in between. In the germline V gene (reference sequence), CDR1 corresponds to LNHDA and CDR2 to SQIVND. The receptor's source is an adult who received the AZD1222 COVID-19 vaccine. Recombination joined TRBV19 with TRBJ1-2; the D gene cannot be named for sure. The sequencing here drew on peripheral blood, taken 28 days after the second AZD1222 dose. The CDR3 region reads CASSIEGGTYGYTF. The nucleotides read TGTGCCAGTAGTATTGAGGGCGGCACCTATGGCTACACCTTC.